These 13 T cell receptor beta chains were sequenced from one sample in a study of blood T cell repertoires in COVID-19. Assay used: immunoSEQ multiplex PCR; TCRdb lists only in-frame clones, some missing. Among about 160,000 clones, 85% were seen once, and the ten largest hold about 3%. Sequences were obtained from peripheral blood. The receptors were sampled from a human donor with acute or convalescent COVID-19. The donor label of this sample is uncertain.

The V call is TRBV5-6, the J call TRBJ1-2, with 9 bases that match TRBD1. The CDR3 covers 14 residues. With V trimmed by 2 bases and J by 8 bases, 7 bases remained unmatched. Germline values: CDR1 SGHDT, CDR2 YYEEEE. The CDR3 protein is CASSFEDRGRGYTF. CDR3 coding DNA: TGTGCCAGCAGCTTCGAGGACAGGGGAAGGGGCTACACCTTC.

V gene TRBV10-3 combines with J gene TRBJ1-4; maybe TRBD1 (6 bases). Germline CDR1 reads ENHRY; CDR2 reads SYGVKD. The CDR3 covers 13 residues. The V end lost 4 bases, the J end lost 6 bases, and 9 bases lay between the germline ends. The CDR3: CAISAGDHEKLFF. CDR3 DNA: TGTGCCATCAGTGCAGGGGACCATGAAAAACTGTTTTTT.

This clone was counted between two and nine times. The chain links TRBV6-5 to TRBJ1-2; D might be TRBD1 (6 bases). Trimming cost V 6 bases and J 4 bases, with 12 bases left between them. Per germline, CDR1 MNHEY and CDR2 SVGAGI. The CDR3 has 13 amino acids. The CDR3 sequence: CASRLLDSYGYTF. In nucleotides, the CDR3 is TGTGCCAGCAGACTGTTGGACAGCTATGGCTACACCTTC.

This clone was picked up a small number of times. The rearrangement links TRBV19 to TRBJ1-5, with 8 bases identical to TRBD1. The trim removed 5 bases at V and 4 bases at J, leaving 4 bases unmatched. The CDR3 covers 14 residues. The V gene's germline CDR1 is LNHDA and CDR2 SQIVND (reference sequence). The CDR3 loop reads CASSPRQGNQPQHF. The CDR3 nucleotides are TGTGCCAGTAGTCCACGACAGGGGAATCAGCCCCAGCATTTT.

As DNA, the CDR3 is TGTGCCAGCAGTCTAAGAAGAAACACTGAAGCTTTCTTT. It yields the protein CASSLRRNTEAFF. V usage is TRBV12-3 or TRBV12-4 and J usage is TRBJ1-1; D not certain. V lost 5 bases to trimming and J lost 2 bases, with 9 bases between them. The CDR3 length is 13 residues.

This clone turned up a few times. The chain carries TRBV24-1 and TRBJ2-2; 11 bases map to TRBD1. CDR3 size: 18 residues. Looked up from germline, CDR1 is KGHDR and CDR2 is SFDVKD. V gave up 4 bases and J gave up 0 bases; unmatched junction bases: 6. The CDR3 nucleotides read TGTGCCACCAGTGAAGGGACAGGGGGTATCGCGAACACCGGGGAGCTGTTTTTT. This translates into CATSEGTGGIANTGELFF.

This clone turned up a few times. The genes are TRBV4-1 and TRBJ2-7; 10 positions agree with TRBD2. The CDR3 extends over 17 amino acids. V was pared by 4 bases and J by 2 bases, with 11 bases of the junction left unmatched. Germline loops: CDR1 MGHRA, CDR2 YSYEKL. CDR3 nucleotide sequence: TGCGCCAGCAGCCCTCGTCGTACTAGCGGGGACACCTACGAGCAGTACTTC. This codes for CASSPRRTSGDTYEQYF.

The chain uses TRBV19 and TRBJ1-3; TRBD1 agrees at 8 bases. Looked up from germline, CDR1 is LNHDA and CDR2 is SQIVND (reference sequence). Trimming cost V 2 bases and J 3 bases; bases outside gene matches: 3. CDR3 length: 15 residues. Here the CDR3 DNA reads TGTGCCAGTAGTATACAGGGGGCGAGTGGAAACACCATATATTTT. Translated: CASSIQGASGNTIYF.

This chain joins TRBV2 and TRBJ2-7, with 7 bases aligning to TRBD1. CDR1 SNHLY and CDR2 FYNNEI come from the germline V gene. The CDR3 is 13 residues long. J was trimmed by 2 bases and V by 8 bases; bases with no gene match: 6. The CDR3: CASSRQGPYEQYF. In DNA, the CDR3 is TGTGCCAGCTCCCGACAGGGACCCTACGAGCAGTACTTC. Looking up the rest from reference TRBV2 and TRBJ2-7 gives the full variable domain: EPEVTQTPSHQVTQMGQEVILRCVPISNHLYFYWYRQILGQKVEFLVSFYNNEISEKSEIFDDQFSVERPDGSNFTLKIRSTKLEDSAMYFCASSRQGPYEQYFGPGTRLTVT.

V usage is TRBV4-2 and J usage is TRBJ1-1, with 7 positions matching TRBD1. CDR1 is LGHNA, CDR2 YNFKEQ, per germline. The CDR3 spans 15 residues. The V and J ends lost 1 base and 1 base, in that order; junction bases with no gene match: 3. The CDR3 reads CASSQAGQTNTEAFF. The CDR3 nucleotides read TGTGCCAGCAGCCAAGCGGGACAGACGAACACTGAAGCTTTCTTT.

The chain joins TRBV6-5 to TRBJ2-2; 8 bases align to TRBD2. V lost 5 bases, J lost 1 base, and 3 bases stayed unmatched. The CDR3 is 15 amino acids. Germline V gene lookup returns CDR1 MNHEY and CDR2 SVGAGI. The CDR3 spells CASSIAGKNTGELFF. DNA for the CDR3: TGTGCCAGCAGTATAGCGGGGAAGAACACCGGGGAGCTGTTTTTT.

The V call is TRBV28, the J call TRBJ2-2; a possible D gene is TRBD2 (5 bases). The CDR3 is 14 amino acids. Germline V gene data show CDR1 as MDHEN and CDR2 as SYDVKM. Trimming stripped 2 bases from V and 1 base from J, with 5 bases between. The CDR3 region is CASSLRGNTGELFF. The CDR3, as DNA: TGTGCCAGCAGTTTACGGGGGAACACCGGGGAGCTGTTTTTT.

The CDR3 sequence: CASSLWIIGRQGRNSPLHF. The CDR3 DNA is TGTGCCAGCAGCCTTTGGATCATAGGGCGACAGGGCAGGAATTCACCCCTCCACTTT. The V call is TRBV6-2 or TRBV6-3, the J call TRBJ1-6, with 7 bases matching TRBD1. V lost 6 bases to trimming and J lost 7 bases; unmatched junction nucleotides: 21. This CDR3 is built from 19 residues. Germline V gene data show CDR1 as MNHEY and CDR2 as SVGEGT.